What follows are 23 T cell receptor beta chains derived from one specimen sequenced in a study of ipilimumab plus nivolumab after autologous stem cell transplantation (dated by TCRdb to the early 2020s). Library preparation used the immunoSEQ multiplex PCR assay. TCRdb carries this immuneACCESS record with in-frame sequences only. Its versions omit some clonotypes, under half of them owing to an unresolved V gene in the studies checked, with the rest unexplained. The sample contains about 3,300 clones, around three quarters of them found a single time. The ten most abundant clones make up 10% to 13% of the sample. This specimen consisted of PBMCs, obtained in a trial of ipilimumab plus nivolumab as post-transplant consolidation. Receptor source: a male donor with primary mediastinal lymphoma.

The gene calls are TRBV7-2 and TRBJ2-1, with no clear D. V lost 0 bases and J lost 5, with 14 bases in between. The CDR3 is made up of 16 amino acids. The germline V gene encodes CDR1 SGHTA and CDR2 FQGNSA. CDR3 coding DNA: TGTGCCAGCAGCTTAGCGATAACAGACGGAAACAATGAGCAGTTCTTC. Residues: CASSLAITDGNNEQFF.

This chain uses TRBV5-3 with TRBJ2-1, with 12 bases that match TRBD2. TRBV5-3 is an open reading frame, and its role is uncertain. Germline trimming cut 1 base from V and 8 bases from J; bases unmatched to any gene: 4. This CDR3 spans 15 amino acids. The CDR3 protein is CARSLSSGGADEQFF. The CDR3 DNA sequence: TGTGCCAGAAGCTTGTCTAGCGGGGGGGCGGATGAGCAGTTCTTC.

The chain combines TRBV10-3 with TRBJ2-3, with D tentatively TRBD2 (6 bases). Trimming took 4 bases from V and 0 from J, leaving 11 bases between them. CDR3 length equals 15 residues. CDR1 is ENHRY, CDR2 SYGVKD, per germline. Written as DNA, the CDR3 is TGTGCCATCAGTGTTAGCGGACCTAGCACAGATACGCAGTATTTT. This codes for CAISVSGPSTDTQYF.

About this clone: The sample has other DNA sequences that encode this CDR3 too. The chain combines TRBV28 with TRBJ1-2; D is undetermined. Germline-derived CDR1 and CDR2 are MDHEN and SYDVKM. CDR3 size: 13 residues. With 7 bases removed from V and 5 bases from J, the gap between germline ends came to 14 bases. Here the CDR3 reads CASTPPGEYGYTF. The CDR3 DNA sequence: TGTGCCAGCACCCCCCCAGGAGAATATGGCTACACCTTC.

This clone was seen only once. The J gene is TRBJ2-1, the V gene TRBV9; 9 bases are a match to TRBD2. The CDR3 loop spans 17 amino acids. Trimming at V came to 3 bases and at J to 4 bases, leaving 11 bases not matched to a gene. Germline V gene data show CDR1 as SGDLS and CDR2 as YYNGEE. The DNA for the CDR3 is TGTGCCAGCAGCGCCCTCTTCGGGAGCGGGGGGTACAATGAGCAGTTCTTC. Protein sequence: CASSALFGSGGYNEQFF.

V usage is TRBV6-6 and J usage is TRBJ1-6; TRBD1 might be the D (6 bases). V lost 8 bases, J lost 10 bases, and 12 bases lay in between. Looked up from germline, CDR1 is MNHNY and CDR2 is SVGAGI (reference sequence). The CDR3 length is 12 residues. The CDR3 spells CASGRQESPLHF. For the CDR3, the DNA is TGTGCCAGCGGCAGACAGGAGTCACCCCTCCACTTT.

The rearrangement links TRBV2 to TRBJ1-2, with 7 positions matching TRBD1. With V trimmed by 5 bases and J by 4 bases, 10 bases remained unmatched. The CDR3 length is 15 residues. Germline V gene sequence: CDR1 SNHLY, CDR2 FYNNEI. The CDR3 sequence: CASSLTRQGTYGYTF. CDR3 DNA: TGTGCCAGCAGTTTGACTCGACAGGGCACCTATGGCTACACCTTC. Drawing the rest from reference TRBV2 and TRBJ1-2, the complete variable domain is EPEVTQTPSHQVTQMGQEVILRCVPISNHLYFYWYRQILGQKVEFLVSFYNNEISEKSEIFDDQFSVERPDGSNFTLKIRSTKLEDSAMYFCASSLTRQGTYGYTFGSGTRLTVV.

This chain connects TRBV28 to TRBJ2-1; the D is unclear. The CDR3 has 14 residues. CDR1 MDHEN and CDR2 SYDVKM come from the germline V gene. Trimming stripped 9 bases from V and 0 bases from J, with 12 bases between. The DNA for the CDR3 is TGTGCCAGTGAATCTCCTATCTCCTACAATGAGCAGTTCTTC. It yields the protein CASESPISYNEQFF.

The V gene is TRBV19, the J gene TRBJ1-2, with 9 bases identical to TRBD1. This CDR3 contains 16 residues. The V and J ends lost 9 bases and 0 bases, in that order; junction bases with no gene match: 11. The germline gives CDR1 LNHDA, CDR2 SQIVND (reference sequence). The CDR3 DNA reads TGTGCCAGCCAGTCTAGAGACAGGGGGACTAACTATGGCTACACCTTC. Its translation: CASQSRDRGTNYGYTF.

This rearrangement joins TRBV7-2 to TRBJ2-3; TRBD2 matches 9 bases. The CDR3 is 15 residues long. V gave up 1 base and J gave up 5 bases; unmatched junction bases: 4. Per the germline V gene, CDR1 is SGHTA and CDR2 is FQGNSA. The CDR3 nucleotides read TGTGCCAGCAGCTTAGTGGCGGGGGGGGTAGATACGCAGTATTTT. Protein product: CASSLVAGGVDTQYF.

This chain uses TRBV6-5 with TRBJ2-7, with TRBD1 matching over 12 bases. Trimming removed 6 bases from V and 5 bases from J; junction bases left unmatched: 8. The CDR3 has 15 residues. Germline V CDR1 and CDR2: MNHEY, SVGAGI. The CDR3 DNA is TGTGCCAGCAGGCAAGGGACAGGGGGCTACCACGAGCAGTACTTC. Protein sequence: CASRQGTGGYHEQYF.

There are a few counts of this clone. The chain recombines TRBV2 with TRBJ1-1; 10 nucleotides align to TRBD1. The germline gives CDR1 SNHLY, CDR2 FYNNEI. V trimming: 7 bases; J trimming: 13 bases; junction bases outside the gene matches: 12. The CDR3 length is 13 residues. The CDR3 DNA reads TGTGCCAGCACTGTAGAAAGGACAGGGGGATATTTCTTT. Protein product: CASTVERTGGYFF.

The chain couples TRBV18 to TRBJ1-3, with D tentatively TRBD1 (5 bases). In germline, CDR1 is KGHSH, CDR2 LQKENI. This CDR3 spans 15 amino acids. Trimming removed 3 bases from V and 9 bases from J, with 18 bases in between. The chain's CDR3 is CASSPVGDAGSTIYF. The CDR3 DNA reads TGTGCCAGCTCACCCGTCGGGGACGCAGGGTCCACCATATATTTT.

The rearrangement joins TRBV5-6 to TRBJ2-2; 7 nucleotides align to TRBD1. The V and J ends lost 0 bases and 2 bases, in that order; junction bases with no gene match: 4. The CDR3 loop spans 16 amino acids. Germline CDR1 reads SGHDT; CDR2 reads YYEEEE. The CDR3 nucleotides read TGTGCCAGCAGCTTGGGACAGGGAAGTAACACCGGGGAGCTGTTTTTT. Translation gives CASSLGQGSNTGELFF.

V is TRBV5-4 and J is TRBJ2-1; D tentatively fits TRBD1 or TRBD2 (5 bases each). This CDR3 region has 13 residues. V shed 4 bases and J shed 7 bases, with 12 bases lying between them. Germline V gene data show CDR1 as SGHNT and CDR2 as YYREEE (reference sequence). The CDR3 sequence: CASSPGTKNEQFF. CDR3 bases: TGTGCCAGCAGCCCCGGGACCAAGAATGAGCAGTTCTTC.

The chain uses TRBV9 and TRBJ2-7; no firm D call. This CDR3 has 14 residues. Per germline, CDR1 SGDLS and CDR2 YYNGEE. V was cut by 0 bases and J by 4 bases, with 11 bases left in between. The CDR3 nucleotides read TGTGCCAGCAGCGTAGATCACGGTCTATACGAGCAGTACTTC. Translated, it gives CASSVDHGLYEQYF.

Notes on this clone: Compared with germline, one end of the junction differs, possibly owing to a read error. The gene calls are TRBV5-4 and TRBJ2-2; 9 bases are shared with TRBD1. CDR3 length: 17 residues. The germline CDR1 and CDR2 sequences are SGHNT and YYREEE (reference sequence). The CDR3 here is CASSLSGTGFEHRGAVF. CDR3 nucleotide sequence: TGTGCCAGCAGCTTGTCTGGGACAGGGTTCGAACACCGGGGAGCTGTTTTT.

The chain combines TRBV11-1 with TRBJ2-7; 10 bases map to TRBD2. CDR1 and CDR2 from the germline V gene are SGHAT and FQDESV (reference sequence). J gave up 5 bases and V 5 bases, and 9 bases lay outside the gene matches. The CDR3 is made up of 15 amino acids. CDR3 loop: CASSLTSGESNEQYF. The CDR3 region has the DNA TGTGCCAGCAGCCTTACTAGCGGGGAGTCGAACGAGCAGTACTTC.

This chain links TRBV19 with TRBJ2-1, with TRBD2 identical over 8 bases. The CDR3 covers 14 residues. Losses at the gene ends were 4 bases for V and 10 bases for J; bases not matched to a gene: 9. From germline, CDR1 is LNHDA and CDR2 SQIVND (reference sequence). The CDR3 spells CASSNSGTGGEQFF. The DNA of the CDR3 is TGTGCCAGTAGTAATTCAGGTACGGGAGGGGAGCAGTTCTTC.

J is TRBJ2-3 and V is TRBV28; TRBD1 matches at 8 bases. The CDR3 covers 14 residues. With 6 bases clipped from V and 5 bases from J, the junction kept 7 bases outside the gene matches. Germline V gives CDR1 MDHEN, CDR2 SYDVKM. The CDR3 bases are TGTGCCAGCAGCAGGACAGGGTGGATAGATACGCAGTATTTT. Amino acid sequence: CASSRTGWIDTQYF.

The chain links TRBV7-8 to TRBJ2-1; TRBD2 agrees at 8 bases. This CDR3 is built from 15 residues. Trimming at V came to 5 bases and at J to 8 bases, leaving 11 bases not matched to a gene. From germline, CDR1 is SGHVS and CDR2 FQNEAQ. In DNA form, the CDR3 reads TGTGCCAGCAGCGCCCACCGGGGGGGTCGCGATGAGCAGTTCTTC. Amino acid sequence: CASSAHRGGRDEQFF.

The gene calls are TRBV6-5 and TRBJ2-2; D call uncertain. CDR1 is MNHEY, CDR2 SVGAGI, per germline. Deletions cut 2 bases from V and 7 bases from J, with 11 bases between. This CDR3 comprises 14 residues. CDR3 sequence reads: CASSYLAVGGELFF. The CDR3 nucleotides read TGTGCCAGCAGTTACCTTGCGGTTGGCGGGGAGCTGTTTTTT.

The V gene is TRBV6-1, the J gene TRBJ2-7, with D perhaps matching TRBD1 (6 bases). Trimming shortened V by 6 bases and J by 3 bases, and 18 bases separated the two germline ends. CDR3 length: 15 amino acids. In germline, CDR1 is MNHNS, CDR2 SASEGT. CDR3 sequence reads: CASSRKTGQHYEQYF. The DNA for the CDR3 is TGTGCCAGCAGCCGCAAAACAGGGCAGCACTACGAGCAGTACTTC.